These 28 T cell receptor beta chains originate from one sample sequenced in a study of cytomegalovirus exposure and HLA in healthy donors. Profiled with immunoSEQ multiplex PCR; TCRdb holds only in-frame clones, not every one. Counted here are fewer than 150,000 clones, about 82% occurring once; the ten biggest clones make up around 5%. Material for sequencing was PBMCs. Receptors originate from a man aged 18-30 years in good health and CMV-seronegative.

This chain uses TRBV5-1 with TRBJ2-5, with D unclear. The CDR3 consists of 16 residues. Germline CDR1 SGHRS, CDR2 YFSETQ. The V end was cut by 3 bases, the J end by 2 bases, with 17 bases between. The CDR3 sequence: CASSWWSVTNQETQYF. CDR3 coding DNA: TGCGCCAGCAGCTGGTGGTCCGTGACAAATCAAGAGACCCAGTACTTC.

In nucleotides, the CDR3 is TGCGCCAGCAGCTCTACTAGCGGACGCTCCTACAATGAGCAGTTCTTC. Amino acid sequence: CASSSTSGRSYNEQFF. This chain links TRBV5-1 with TRBJ2-1; TRBD2 matches 8 bases. The CDR3 has 16 residues. The junction had 5 bases not matched to a gene; V was cut back by 3 bases and J by 0 bases. Germline V gene sequence: CDR1 SGHRS, CDR2 YFSETQ.

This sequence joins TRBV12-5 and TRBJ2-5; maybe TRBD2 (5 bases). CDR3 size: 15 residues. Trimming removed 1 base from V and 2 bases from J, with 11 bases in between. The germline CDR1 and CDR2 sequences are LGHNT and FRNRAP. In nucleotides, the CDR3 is TGTGCTAGTGGTTTGGGGGAGTCCCTTCAAGAGACCCAGTACTTC. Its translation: CASGLGESLQETQYF.

For the CDR3, the DNA is TGTGCCAGCAGTTACTCCAGCGGGACGCCCTACGAGCAGTACTTC. Residues: CASSYSSGTPYEQYF. V usage is TRBV6-5 and J usage is TRBJ2-7; 7 nucleotides agree with TRBD2. CDR1 MNHEY and CDR2 SVGAGI come from the germline V gene. This CDR3 has 15 amino acids. Losses at the gene ends were 0 bases for V and 2 bases for J; bases not matched to a gene: 4.

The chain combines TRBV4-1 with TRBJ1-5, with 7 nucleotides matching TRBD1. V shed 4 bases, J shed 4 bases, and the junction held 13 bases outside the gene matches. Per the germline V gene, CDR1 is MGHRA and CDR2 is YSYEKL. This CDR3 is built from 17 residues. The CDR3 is CASSPGVTGLWNQPQHF. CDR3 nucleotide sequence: TGCGCCAGCAGCCCCGGCGTGACAGGGTTATGGAATCAGCCCCAGCATTTT.

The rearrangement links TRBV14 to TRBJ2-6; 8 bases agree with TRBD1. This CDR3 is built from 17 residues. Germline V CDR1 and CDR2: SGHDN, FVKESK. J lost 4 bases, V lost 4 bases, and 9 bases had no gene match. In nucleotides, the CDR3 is TGTGCCAGCAGCCGAAACCAGGGGGCGTACGGGGCCAACGTCCTGACTTTC. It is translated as CASSRNQGAYGANVLTF.

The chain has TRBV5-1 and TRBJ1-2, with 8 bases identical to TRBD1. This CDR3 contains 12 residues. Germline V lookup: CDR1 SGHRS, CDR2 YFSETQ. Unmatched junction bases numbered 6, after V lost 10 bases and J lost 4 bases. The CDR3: CASDREGYGYTF. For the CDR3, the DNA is TGCGCCTCGGACAGGGAGGGCTATGGCTACACCTTC.

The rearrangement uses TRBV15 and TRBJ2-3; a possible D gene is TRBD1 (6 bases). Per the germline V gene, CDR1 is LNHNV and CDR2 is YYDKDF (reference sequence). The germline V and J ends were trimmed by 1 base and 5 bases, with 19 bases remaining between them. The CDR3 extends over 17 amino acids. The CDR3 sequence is CATSRVLGVRGEDTQYF. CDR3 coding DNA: TGTGCCACCAGCAGAGTCCTTGGAGTCAGGGGAGAAGATACGCAGTATTTT.

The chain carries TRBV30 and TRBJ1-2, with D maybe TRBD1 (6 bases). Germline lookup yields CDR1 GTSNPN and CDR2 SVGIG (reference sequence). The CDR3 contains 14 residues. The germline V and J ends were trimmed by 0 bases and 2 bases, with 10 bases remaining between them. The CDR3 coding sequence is TGTGCCTGGAGTGTAATGACAGGCAACTATGGCTACACCTTC. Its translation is CAWSVMTGNYGYTF.

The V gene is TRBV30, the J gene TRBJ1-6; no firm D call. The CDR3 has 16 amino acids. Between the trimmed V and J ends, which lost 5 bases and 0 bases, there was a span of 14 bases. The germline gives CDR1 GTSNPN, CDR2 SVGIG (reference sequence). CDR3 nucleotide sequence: TGTGCCTGGGAGGTAGGCACTAGCTCCTATAATTCACCCCTCCACTTT. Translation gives CAWEVGTSSYNSPLHF.

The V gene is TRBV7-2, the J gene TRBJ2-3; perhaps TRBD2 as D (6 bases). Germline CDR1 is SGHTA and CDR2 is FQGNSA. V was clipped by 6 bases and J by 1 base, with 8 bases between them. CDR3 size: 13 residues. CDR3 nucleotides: TGTGCCAGCAGAGGCGGGGGCACAGATACGCAGTATTTT. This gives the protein CASRGGGTDTQYF.

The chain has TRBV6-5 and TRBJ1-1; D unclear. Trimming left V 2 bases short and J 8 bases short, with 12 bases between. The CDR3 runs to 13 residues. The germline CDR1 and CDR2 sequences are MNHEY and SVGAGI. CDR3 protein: CASSYASAREAFF. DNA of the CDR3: TGTGCCAGCAGTTACGCGTCCGCCAGGGAAGCTTTCTTT.

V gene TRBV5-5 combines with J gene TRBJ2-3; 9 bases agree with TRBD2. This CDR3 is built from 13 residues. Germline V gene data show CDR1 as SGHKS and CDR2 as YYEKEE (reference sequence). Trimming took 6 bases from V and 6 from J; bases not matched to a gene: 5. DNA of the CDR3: TGTGCCAGCAAGGCGGGAGGGCCGGATACGCAGTATTTT. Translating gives CASKAGGPDTQYF.

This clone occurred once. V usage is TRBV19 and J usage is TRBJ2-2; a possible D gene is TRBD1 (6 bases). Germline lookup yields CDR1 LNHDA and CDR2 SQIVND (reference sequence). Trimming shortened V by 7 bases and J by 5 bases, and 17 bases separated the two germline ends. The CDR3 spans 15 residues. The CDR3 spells CASTPGVGVTGELFF. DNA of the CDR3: TGTGCCAGTACCCCAGGGGTGGGGGTGACCGGGGAGCTGTTTTTT.

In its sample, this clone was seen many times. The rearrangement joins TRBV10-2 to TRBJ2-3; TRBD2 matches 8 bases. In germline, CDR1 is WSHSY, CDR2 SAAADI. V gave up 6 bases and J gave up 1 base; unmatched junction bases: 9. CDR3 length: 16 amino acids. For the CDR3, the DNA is TGCGCCAGCAGCTCTTCGGGACTAGGAGGCACAGATACGCAGTATTTT. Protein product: CASSSSGLGGTDTQYF.

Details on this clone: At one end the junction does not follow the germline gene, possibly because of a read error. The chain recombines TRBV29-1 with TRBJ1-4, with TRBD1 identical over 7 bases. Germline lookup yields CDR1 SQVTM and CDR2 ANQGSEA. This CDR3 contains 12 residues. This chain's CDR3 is CSVGQVNEKLFF. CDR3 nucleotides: TGCAGTGTTGGACAGGTGAATGAAAAACTGTTTTTT.

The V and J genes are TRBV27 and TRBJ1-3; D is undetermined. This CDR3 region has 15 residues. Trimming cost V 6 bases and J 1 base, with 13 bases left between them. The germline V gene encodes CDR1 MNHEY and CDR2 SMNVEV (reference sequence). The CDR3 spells CASRAATGSGNTIYF. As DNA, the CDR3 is TGTGCCAGCAGGGCCGCGACGGGGTCTGGAAACACCATATATTTT.

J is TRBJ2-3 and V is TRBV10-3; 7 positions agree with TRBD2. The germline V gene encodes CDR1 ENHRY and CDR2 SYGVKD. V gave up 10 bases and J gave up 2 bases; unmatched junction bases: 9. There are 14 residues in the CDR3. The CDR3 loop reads CATRLAAHTDTQYF. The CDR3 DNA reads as TGTGCCACGAGACTAGCCGCCCACACAGATACGCAGTATTTT.

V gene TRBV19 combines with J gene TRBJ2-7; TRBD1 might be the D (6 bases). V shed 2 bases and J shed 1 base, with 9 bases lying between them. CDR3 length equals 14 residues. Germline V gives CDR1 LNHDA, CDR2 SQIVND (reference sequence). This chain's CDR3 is CASSISDRSYEQYF. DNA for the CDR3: TGTGCCAGTAGTATATCGGACAGATCCTACGAGCAGTACTTC.

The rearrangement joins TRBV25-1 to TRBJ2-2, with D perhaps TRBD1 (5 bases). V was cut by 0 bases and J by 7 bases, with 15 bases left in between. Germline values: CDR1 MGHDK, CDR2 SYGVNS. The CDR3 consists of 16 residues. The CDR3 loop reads CASSEYKGQAGGELFF. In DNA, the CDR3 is TGTGCCAGCAGTGAATATAAGGGGCAGGCCGGCGGGGAGCTGTTTTTT. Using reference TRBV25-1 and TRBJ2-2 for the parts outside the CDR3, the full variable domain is EADIYQTPRYLVIGTGKKITLECSQTMGHDKMYWYQQDPGMELHLIHYSYGVNSTEKGDLSSESTVSRIRTEHFPLTLESARPSHTSQYLCASSEYKGQAGGELFFGEGSRLTVL.

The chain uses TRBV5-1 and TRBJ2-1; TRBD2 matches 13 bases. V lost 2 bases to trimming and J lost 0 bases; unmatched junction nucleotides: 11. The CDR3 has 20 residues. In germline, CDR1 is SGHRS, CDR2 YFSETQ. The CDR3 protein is CASSFGLAGERTGSYNEQFF. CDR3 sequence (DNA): TGCGCCAGCAGCTTTGGACTAGCGGGAGAGCGCACCGGCTCCTACAATGAGCAGTTCTTC.

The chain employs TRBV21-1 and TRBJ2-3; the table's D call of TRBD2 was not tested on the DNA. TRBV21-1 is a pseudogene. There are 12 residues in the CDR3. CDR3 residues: CASSKGGDTQYF. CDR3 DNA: TGTGCCAGCAGCAAGGGGGGAGATACGCAGTATTTT.

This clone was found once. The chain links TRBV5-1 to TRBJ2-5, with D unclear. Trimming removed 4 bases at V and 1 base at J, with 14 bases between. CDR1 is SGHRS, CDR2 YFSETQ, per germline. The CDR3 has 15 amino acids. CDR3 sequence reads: CASSTERRSQETQYF. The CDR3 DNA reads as TGCGCCAGCAGCACAGAACGACGGTCCCAAGAGACCCAGTACTTC.

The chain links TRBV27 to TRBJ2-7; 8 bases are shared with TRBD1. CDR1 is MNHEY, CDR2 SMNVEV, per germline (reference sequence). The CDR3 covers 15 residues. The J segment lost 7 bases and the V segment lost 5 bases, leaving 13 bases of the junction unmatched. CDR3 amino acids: CASSPKTGVASEQYF. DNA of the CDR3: TGTGCCAGCAGTCCAAAGACAGGGGTTGCCTCTGAGCAGTACTTC.

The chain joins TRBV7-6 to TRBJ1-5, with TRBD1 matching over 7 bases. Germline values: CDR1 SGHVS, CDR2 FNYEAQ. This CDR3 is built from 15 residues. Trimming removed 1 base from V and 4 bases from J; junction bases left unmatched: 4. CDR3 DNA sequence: TGTGCCAGCAGCTTAGGTGGGGGACAGAATCAGCCCCAGCATTTT. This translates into CASSLGGGQNQPQHF.

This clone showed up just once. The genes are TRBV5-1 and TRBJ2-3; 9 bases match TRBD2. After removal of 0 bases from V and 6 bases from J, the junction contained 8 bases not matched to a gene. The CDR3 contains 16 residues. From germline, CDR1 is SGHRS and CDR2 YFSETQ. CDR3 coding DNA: TGCGCCAGCAGCTTGGGGTCCACTAGCGGGTTGGATACGCAGTATTTT. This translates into CASSLGSTSGLDTQYF. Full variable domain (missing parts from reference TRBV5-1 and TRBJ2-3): KAGVTQTPRYLIKTRGQQVTLSCSPISGHRSVSWYQQTPGQGLQFLFEYFSETQRNKGNFPGRFSGRQFSNSRSEMNVSTLELGDSALYLCASSLGSTSGLDTQYFGPGTRLTVL.

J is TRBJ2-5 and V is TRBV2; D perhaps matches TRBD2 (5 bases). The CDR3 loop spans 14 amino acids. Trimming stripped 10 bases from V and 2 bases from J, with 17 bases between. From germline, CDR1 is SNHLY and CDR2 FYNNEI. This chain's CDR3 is CANTQDFVQETQYF. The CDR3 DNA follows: TGTGCCAACACTCAGGACTTCGTTCAAGAGACCCAGTACTTC.

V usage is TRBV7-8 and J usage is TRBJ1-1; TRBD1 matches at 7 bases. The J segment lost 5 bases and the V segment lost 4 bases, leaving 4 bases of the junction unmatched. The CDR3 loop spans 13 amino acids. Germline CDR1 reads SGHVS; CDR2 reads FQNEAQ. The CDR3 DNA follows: TGTGCCAGCAGCTCACAGGGGTTTACTGAAGCTTTCTTT. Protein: CASSSQGFTEAFF.